This T cell receptor beta chain originates from a study of tumor-infiltrating lymphocytes in primary liver carcinoma. The overall study: Patients were men and women aged 30 to 69 years. Study findings and constraints: Among the pair types, tumor region pairs showed more overlap than tumor-adjacent and tumor-blood pairs.

This CDR3 comprises 15 residues. The V gene end was trimmed by 5 bases and the J gene end by 9 bases; junction bases not matched to a gene: 13. Germline-derived CDR1 and CDR2 are DFQATT and SNEGSKA (reference sequence). Using a constant-region primer together with ProtoScript II reverse transcriptase, TCR beta cDNA was made from 500 ng of total RNA. Employing slightly modified ARM-PCR, three nested multiplex PCR rounds were run, and these gave rise to the TCR beta libraries. A C-beta reverse primer and TRBV1-TRBV30 forward primers served in each of the first two PCR rounds, at 10 cycles apiece. TCRdb reanalysed the multiplex PCR reads using MiXCR and keeps one entry per CDR3 protein. The sample includes 100,000 or so distinct CDR3 sequences, about two thirds of them seen just once. Between roughly 17 and 31 mg of unsorted bulk tissue served as the source from which RNA and DNA were co-extracted. Patients' primary liver carcinoma was surgically resected. The proportion of viable tumor cells exceeded 75% in every tumor sample.

About this clonotype itself: Its antigen is not identified.

The specimen sequenced was liver tumor tissue from sampling region 2. The sample's subset: tumor region T2, inferior pole. The rearrangement links TRBV20-1 to TRBJ1-6; TRBD1 matches at 7 bases. This clonotype was sampled from a woman in her fifties or sixties with primary liver carcinoma and hepatitis B virus infection. CDR3 in DNA: TGCAGTGCTGGAGCGTGGGGACAGAACCTTTCACCCCTCCACTTT. It encodes CSAGAWGQNLSPLHF.